This T cell receptor (beta chain) was captured in a study of T cells in Graves' hyperthyroidism and ophthalmopathy. Looking at the study overall: Peripheral blood was collected at initial diagnosis, before any treatment.

The investigators amplified TCR beta CDR3 regions from RNA transcripts. An initial round of RT-PCR targeting the TCR CDR3 relied on the HTBI primer set. Each CDR3 protein gets one entry after TCRdb re-called the multiplex PCR reads with MiXCR. The sample has about 210,000 distinct CDR3 sequences, 17% seen once. The study's findings and limits: Ophthalmopathy, as predicted by the model, came a median around 6.7 months after the prediction. Peripheral blood also featured most of the thyroid clonotypes expanded above 0.001.

The V gene's germline CDR1 is MDHEN and CDR2 SYDVKM. This CDR3 is built from 18 residues. With 4 bases clipped from V and 4 bases from J, the junction kept 11 bases outside the gene matches. This clonotype was found many times. Its antigen is currently unknown. Hyperthyroidism patients were newly diagnosed, had disease duration under 2 months, and were aged 18 to 65 years. Sequencing was done on a sample of blood. The chain couples TRBV28 to TRBJ2-7, with 15 positions matching TRBD2. The sequence derives from a man aged 50-60 years with Graves' hyperthyroidism. CDR3 protein: CASSSPPGTSGRRYEQYF. The CDR3 DNA reads TGTGCCAGCAGTTCCCCCCCGGGGACTAGCGGGAGGCGGTACGAGCAGTACTTC. The entire variable domain, with the rest obtained from reference TRBV28 and TRBJ2-7, is as follows: DVKVTQSSRYLVKRTGEKVFLECVQDMDHENMFWYRQDPGLGLRLIYFSYDVKMKEKGDIPEGYSVSREKKERFSLILESASTNQTSMYLCASSSPPGTSGRRYEQYFGPGTRLTVT.